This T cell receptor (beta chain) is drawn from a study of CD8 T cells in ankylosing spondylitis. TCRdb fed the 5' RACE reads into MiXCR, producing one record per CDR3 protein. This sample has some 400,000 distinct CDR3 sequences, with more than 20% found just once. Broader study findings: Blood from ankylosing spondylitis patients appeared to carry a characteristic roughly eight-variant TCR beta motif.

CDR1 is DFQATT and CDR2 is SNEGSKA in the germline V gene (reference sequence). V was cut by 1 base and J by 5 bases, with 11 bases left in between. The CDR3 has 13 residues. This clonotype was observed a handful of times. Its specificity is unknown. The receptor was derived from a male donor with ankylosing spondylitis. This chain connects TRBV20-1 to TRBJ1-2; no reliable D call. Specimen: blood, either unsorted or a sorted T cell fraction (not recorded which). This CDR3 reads CSARGEGGYGYTF. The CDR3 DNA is TGCAGTGCTAGAGGAGAGGGAGGATATGGCTACACCTTC.